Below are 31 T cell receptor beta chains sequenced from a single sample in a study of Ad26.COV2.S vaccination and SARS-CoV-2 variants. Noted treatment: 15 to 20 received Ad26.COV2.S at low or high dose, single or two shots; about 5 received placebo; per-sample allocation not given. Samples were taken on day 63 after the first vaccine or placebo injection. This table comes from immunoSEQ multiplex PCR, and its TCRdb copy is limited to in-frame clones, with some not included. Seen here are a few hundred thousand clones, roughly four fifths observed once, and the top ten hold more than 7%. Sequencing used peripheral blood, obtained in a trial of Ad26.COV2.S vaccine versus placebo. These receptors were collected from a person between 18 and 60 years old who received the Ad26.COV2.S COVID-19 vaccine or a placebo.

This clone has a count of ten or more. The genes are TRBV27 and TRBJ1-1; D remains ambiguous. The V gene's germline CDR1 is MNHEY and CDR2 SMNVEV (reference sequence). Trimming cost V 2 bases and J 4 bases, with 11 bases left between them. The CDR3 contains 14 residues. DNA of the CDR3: TGTGCCAGCAGTTTAACGGGGTCGAGCACTGAAGCTTTCTTT. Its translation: CASSLTGSSTEAFF.

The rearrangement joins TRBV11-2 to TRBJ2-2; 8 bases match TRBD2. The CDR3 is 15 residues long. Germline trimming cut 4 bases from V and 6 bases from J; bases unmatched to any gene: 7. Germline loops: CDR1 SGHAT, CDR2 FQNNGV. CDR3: CASSSGLAISGELFF. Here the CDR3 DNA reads TGTGCCAGCAGCTCCGGACTAGCAATCTCCGGGGAGCTGTTTTTT.

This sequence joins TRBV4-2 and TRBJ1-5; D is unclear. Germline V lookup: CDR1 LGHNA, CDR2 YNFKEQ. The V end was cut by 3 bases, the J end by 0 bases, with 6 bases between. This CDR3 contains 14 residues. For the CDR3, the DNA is TGTGCCAGCAGCCAGGAAGTTAGCAATCAGCCCCAGCATTTT. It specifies CASSQEVSNQPQHF.

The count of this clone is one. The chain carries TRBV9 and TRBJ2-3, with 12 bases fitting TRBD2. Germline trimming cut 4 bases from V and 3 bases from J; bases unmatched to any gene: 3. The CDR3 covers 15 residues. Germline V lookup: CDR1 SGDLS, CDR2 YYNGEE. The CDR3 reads CASSPSGRATDTQYF. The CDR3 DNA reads TGTGCCAGCAGCCCTAGCGGGAGGGCGACAGATACGCAGTATTTT.

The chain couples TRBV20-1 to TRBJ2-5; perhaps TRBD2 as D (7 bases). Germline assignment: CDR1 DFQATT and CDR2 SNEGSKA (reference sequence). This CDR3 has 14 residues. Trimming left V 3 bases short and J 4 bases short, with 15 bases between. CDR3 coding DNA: TGCAGTGCTAGTCGAGGGGGGGCGGGAGAGACCCAGTACTTC. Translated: CSASRGGAGETQYF.

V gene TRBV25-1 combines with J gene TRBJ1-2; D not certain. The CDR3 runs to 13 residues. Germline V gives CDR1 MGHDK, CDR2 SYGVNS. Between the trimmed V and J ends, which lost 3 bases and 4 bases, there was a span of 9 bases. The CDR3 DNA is TGTGCCAGCAGTGAGGGCAGACCCTATGGCTACACCTTC. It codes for CASSEGRPYGYTF.

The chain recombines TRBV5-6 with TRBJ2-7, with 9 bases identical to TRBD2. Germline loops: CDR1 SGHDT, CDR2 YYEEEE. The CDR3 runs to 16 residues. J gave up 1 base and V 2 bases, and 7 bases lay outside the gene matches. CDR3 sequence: CASSFSGTSLSYEQYF. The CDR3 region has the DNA TGTGCCAGCAGCTTTTCCGGGACTAGCCTATCCTACGAGCAGTACTTC.

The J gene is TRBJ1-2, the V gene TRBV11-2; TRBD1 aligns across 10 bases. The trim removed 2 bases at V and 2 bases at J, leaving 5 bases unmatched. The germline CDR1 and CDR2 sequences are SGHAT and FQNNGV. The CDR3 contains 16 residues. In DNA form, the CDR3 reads TGTGCCAGCAGCTTAAACCCGGGACAGGGGAACTATGGCTACACCTTC. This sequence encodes CASSLNPGQGNYGYTF.

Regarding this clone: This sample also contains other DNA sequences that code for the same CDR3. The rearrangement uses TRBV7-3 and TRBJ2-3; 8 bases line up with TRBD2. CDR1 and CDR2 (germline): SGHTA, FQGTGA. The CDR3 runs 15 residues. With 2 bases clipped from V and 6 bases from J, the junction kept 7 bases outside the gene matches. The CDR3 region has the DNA TGTGCCAGCAGCTTAGGTGCGGGGGGCCCGGATACGCAGTATTTT. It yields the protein CASSLGAGGPDTQYF.

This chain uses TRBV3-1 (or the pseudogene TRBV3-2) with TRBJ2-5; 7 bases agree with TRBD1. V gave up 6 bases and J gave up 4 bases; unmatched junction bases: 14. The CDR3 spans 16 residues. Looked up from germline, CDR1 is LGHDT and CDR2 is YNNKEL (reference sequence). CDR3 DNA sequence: TGTGCCAGCAGGAAAGCCATACAGGGGATCCGAGAGACCCAGTACTTC. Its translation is CASRKAIQGIRETQYF.

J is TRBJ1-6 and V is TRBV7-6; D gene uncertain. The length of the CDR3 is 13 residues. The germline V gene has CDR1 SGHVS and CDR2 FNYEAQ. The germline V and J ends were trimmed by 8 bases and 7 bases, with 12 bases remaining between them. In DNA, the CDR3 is TGTGCCAGCGCCCTCGAAACAAATTCACCCCTCCACTTT. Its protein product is CASALETNSPLHF.

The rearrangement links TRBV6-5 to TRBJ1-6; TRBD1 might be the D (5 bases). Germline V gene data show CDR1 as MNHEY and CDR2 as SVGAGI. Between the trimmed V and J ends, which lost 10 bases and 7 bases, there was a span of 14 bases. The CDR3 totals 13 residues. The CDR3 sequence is CATWAGGNSPLHF. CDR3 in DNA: TGTGCCACCTGGGCGGGGGGAAATTCACCCCTCCACTTT.

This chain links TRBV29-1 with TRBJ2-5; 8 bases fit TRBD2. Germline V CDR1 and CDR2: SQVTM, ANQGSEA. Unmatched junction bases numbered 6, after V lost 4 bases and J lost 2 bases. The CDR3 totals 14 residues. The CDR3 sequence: CSVVGTSGQETQYF. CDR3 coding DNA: TGCAGCGTTGTTGGAACTAGCGGTCAAGAGACCCAGTACTTC.

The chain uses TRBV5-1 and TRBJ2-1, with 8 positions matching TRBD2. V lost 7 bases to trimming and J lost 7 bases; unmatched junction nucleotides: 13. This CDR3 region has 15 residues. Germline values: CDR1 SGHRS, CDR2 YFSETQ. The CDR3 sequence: CASRNPGTSLNEQFF. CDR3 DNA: TGCGCCAGCCGTAACCCCGGGACTAGTTTGAATGAGCAGTTCTTC.

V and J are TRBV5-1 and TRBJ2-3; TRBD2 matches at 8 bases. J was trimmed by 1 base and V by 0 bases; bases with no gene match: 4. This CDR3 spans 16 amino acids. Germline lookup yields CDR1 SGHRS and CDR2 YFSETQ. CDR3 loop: CASSLDSGSGTDTQYF. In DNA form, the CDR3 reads TGCGCCAGCAGCTTGGACAGCGGGAGCGGCACAGATACGCAGTATTTT.

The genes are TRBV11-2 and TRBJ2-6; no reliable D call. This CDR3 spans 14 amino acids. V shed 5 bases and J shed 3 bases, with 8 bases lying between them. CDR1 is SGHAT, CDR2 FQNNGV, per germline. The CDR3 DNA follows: TGTGCCAGCAGCCTCGACCATGGGGCCAACGTCCTGACTTTC. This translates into CASSLDHGANVLTF. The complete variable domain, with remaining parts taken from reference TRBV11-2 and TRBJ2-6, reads EAGVAQSPRYKIIEKRQSVAFWCNPISGHATLYWYQQILGQGPKLLIQFQNNGVVDDSQLPKDRFSAERLKGVDSTLKIQPAKLEDSAVYLCASSLDHGANVLTFGAGSRLTVL.

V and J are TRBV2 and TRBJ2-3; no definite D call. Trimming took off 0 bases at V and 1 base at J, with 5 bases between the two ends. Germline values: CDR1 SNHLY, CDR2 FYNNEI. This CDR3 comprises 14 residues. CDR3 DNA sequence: TGTGCCAGCAGTGAAGCGCTCCGCACAGATACGCAGTATTTT. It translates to CASSEALRTDTQYF.

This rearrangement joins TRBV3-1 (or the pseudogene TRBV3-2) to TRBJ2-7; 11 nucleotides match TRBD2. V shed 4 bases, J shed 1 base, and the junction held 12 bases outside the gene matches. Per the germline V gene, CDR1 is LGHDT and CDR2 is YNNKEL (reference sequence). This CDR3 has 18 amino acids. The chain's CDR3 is CASSPVISGRASSYEQYF. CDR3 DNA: TGTGCCAGCAGCCCCGTAATTAGCGGGAGGGCGTCATCCTACGAGCAGTACTTC.

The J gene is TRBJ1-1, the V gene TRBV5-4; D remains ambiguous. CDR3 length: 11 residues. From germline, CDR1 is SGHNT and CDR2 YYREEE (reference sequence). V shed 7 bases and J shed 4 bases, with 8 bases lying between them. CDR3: CASALGTEAFF. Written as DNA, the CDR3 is TGTGCCAGCGCGCTGGGCACTGAAGCTTTCTTT.

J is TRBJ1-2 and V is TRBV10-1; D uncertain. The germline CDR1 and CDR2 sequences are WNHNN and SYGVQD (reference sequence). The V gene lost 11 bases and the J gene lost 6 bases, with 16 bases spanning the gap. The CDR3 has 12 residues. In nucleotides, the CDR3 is TGCGCCTCCGCTGCCAGATATCATGGCTACACCTTC. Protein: CASAARYHGYTF.

CDR3 nucleotides: TGTGCCAGTAGTATAGCAGTTACAGGCGACACTGAAGCTTTCTTT. Protein: CASSIAVTGDTEAFF. The V call is TRBV19, the J call TRBJ1-1; tentatively, D is TRBD1 (5 bases). This CDR3 has 15 amino acids. Trimming left V 1 base short and J 3 bases short, with 12 bases between. Germline V gene lookup returns CDR1 LNHDA and CDR2 SQIVND (reference sequence).

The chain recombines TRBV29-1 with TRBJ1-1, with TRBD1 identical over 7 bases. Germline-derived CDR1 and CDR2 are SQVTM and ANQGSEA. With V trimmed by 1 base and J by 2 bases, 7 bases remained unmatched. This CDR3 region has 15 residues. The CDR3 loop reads CSVEGTGLINTEAFF. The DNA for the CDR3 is TGCAGCGTTGAAGGGACAGGACTAATTAACACTGAAGCTTTCTTT.

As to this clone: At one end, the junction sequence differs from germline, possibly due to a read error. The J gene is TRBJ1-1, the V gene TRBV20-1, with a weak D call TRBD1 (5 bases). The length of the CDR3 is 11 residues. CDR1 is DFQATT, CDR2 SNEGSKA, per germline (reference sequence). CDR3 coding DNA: TGCAGTGCTGGAGAGCAGGGTCCAGCTTTCTTT. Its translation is CSAGEQGPAFF.

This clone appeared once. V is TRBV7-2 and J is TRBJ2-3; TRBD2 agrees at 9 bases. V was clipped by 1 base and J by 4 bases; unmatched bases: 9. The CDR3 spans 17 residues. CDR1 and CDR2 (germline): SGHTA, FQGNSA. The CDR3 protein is CASSLGWLAGSSDTQYF. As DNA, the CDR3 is TGTGCCAGCAGCTTAGGATGGCTAGCGGGATCGTCAGATACGCAGTATTTT.

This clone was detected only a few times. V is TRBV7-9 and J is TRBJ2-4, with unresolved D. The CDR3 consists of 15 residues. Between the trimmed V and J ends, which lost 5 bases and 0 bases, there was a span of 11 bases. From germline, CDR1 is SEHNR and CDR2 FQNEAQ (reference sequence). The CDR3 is CASSLWTVAKNIQYF. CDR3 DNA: TGTGCCAGCAGCCTCTGGACCGTAGCCAAAAACATTCAGTACTTC.

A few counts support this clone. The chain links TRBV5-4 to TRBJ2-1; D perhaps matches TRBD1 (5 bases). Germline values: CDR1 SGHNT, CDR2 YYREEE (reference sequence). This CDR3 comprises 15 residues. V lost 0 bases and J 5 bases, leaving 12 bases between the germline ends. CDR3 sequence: CASSLGGQGHNEQFF. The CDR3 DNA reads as TGTGCCAGCAGCTTGGGGGGTCAGGGCCACAATGAGCAGTTCTTC.

The CDR3 region is CASSVVSGNTIYF. The CDR3, as DNA: TGTGCCAGCAGCGTTGTCTCTGGAAACACCATATATTTT. This sequence joins TRBV7-2 and TRBJ1-3; no firm D call. This CDR3 comprises 13 residues. CDR1 and CDR2 from the germline V gene are SGHTA and FQGNSA. Between the trimmed V and J ends, which lost 5 bases and 0 bases, there was a span of 5 bases.

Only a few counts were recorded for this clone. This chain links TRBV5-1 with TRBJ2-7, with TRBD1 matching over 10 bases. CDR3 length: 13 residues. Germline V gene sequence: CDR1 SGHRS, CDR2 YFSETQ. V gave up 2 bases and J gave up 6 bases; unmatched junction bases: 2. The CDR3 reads CASSLRTGGEQYF. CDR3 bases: TGCGCCAGCAGCTTAAGGACAGGGGGCGAGCAGTACTTC.

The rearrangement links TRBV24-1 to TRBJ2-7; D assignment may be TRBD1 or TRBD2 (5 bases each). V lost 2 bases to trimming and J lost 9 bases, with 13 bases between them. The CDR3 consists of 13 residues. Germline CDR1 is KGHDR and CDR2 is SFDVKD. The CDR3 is CATSDWGSPGQYF. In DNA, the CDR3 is TGTGCCACCAGTGATTGGGGGAGTCCTGGGCAGTACTTC.

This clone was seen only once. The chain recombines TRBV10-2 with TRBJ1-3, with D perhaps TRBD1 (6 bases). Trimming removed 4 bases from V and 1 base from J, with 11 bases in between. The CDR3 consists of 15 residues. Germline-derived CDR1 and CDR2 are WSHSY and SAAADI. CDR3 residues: CASSARGGSGNTIYF. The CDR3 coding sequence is TGCGCCAGCAGTGCCAGGGGTGGTTCTGGAAACACCATATATTTT.

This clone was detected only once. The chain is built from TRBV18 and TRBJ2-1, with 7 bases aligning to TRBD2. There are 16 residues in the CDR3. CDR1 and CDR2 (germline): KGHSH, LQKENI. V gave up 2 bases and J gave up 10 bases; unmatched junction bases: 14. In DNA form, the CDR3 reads TGTGCCAGCTCACCAACCAGCGGGGTACTATCGGGGGAGCAGTTCTTC. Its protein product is CASSPTSGVLSGEQFF.